These T cell receptor beta chains were read from a single sample in a study of regulatory T cells in long-lasting Graves disease. A single record per CDR3 protein comes from TCRdb applying MiXCR to the multiplex PCR reads. The sample yields roughly 500,000 distinct CDR3 sequences, approximately 13% seen once. These data are also associated with another study on T cells in Graves' hyperthyroidism and ophthalmopathy.

The sample consisted of peripheral blood mononuclear cells (PBMCs), taken at new diagnosis, from a patient treated with antithyroid drugs. All receptors come from a man in his thirties or forties with Graves disease. CDR3s include the opening cysteine and the closing phenylalanine or tryptophan. The D gene is left open where the match is weak. Only part of the rows carry a size: once, few, many, or a class if the clone is expanded.

cdr3_aa	cdr3_nt	clone_size	v_call	j_call	d_call
CASSHGQLYYEQYF	TGTGCCAGCTCACACGGACAGCTTTACTACGAGCAGTACTTC	.	TRBV18	TRBJ2-7	.
CASSWRGGTQYF	TGTGCCAGCAGTTGGCGAGGGGGGACCCAGTACTTC	many	TRBV6-5	TRBJ2-5	.
CASSLGGGSYNEQYF	TGTGCCAGCAGCTTAGGGGGTGGATCCTACAATGAGCAGTACTTC	.	TRBV7-2	TRBJ2-7	.
CSAAIGGTTGELFF	TGCAGTGCTGCAATCGGAGGGACGACCGGGGAGCTGTTTTTT	few	TRBV20-1	TRBJ2-2	.
CASSPTGEGPQHF	TGTGCCAGCAGTCCGACAGGCGAGGGGCCCCAGCATTTT	few	TRBV6-2/TRBV6-3	TRBJ1-5	.
CSVEDPFGGRRTDTQYF	TGCAGCGTTGAAGATCCTTTCGGCGGGAGAAGGACAGATACGCAGTATTTT	few	TRBV29-1	TRBJ2-3	TRBD2
CASSPWAGRGARETQYF	TGTGCCAGCAGCCCCTGGGCCGGTCGGGGGGCAAGAGAGACCCAGTACTTC	many	TRBV7-9	TRBJ2-5	.
CASSLQGFDNEQFF	TGTGCCAGCTCATTACAGGGTTTCGACAATGAGCAGTTCTTC	many	TRBV18	TRBJ2-1	.
CATSDFRGSSSYNEQFF	TGTGCCACCAGTGATTTTAGGGGTAGTTCCTCCTACAATGAGCAGTTCTTC	many	TRBV24-1	TRBJ2-1	.
CASFTSGTGDGYTF	TGCGCCAGCTTTACCTCCGGGACAGGGGATGGCTACACCTTC	few	TRBV5-1	TRBJ1-2	TRBD1
CASSFSGGRPYEQYF	TGTGCCAGCAGTTTTTCGGGGGGGAGGCCCTACGAGCAGTACTTC	many	TRBV27	TRBJ2-7	TRBD2
CASSQQGATYEQYF	TGTGCCAGCAGTCAACAGGGGGCAACCTACGAGCAGTACTTC	few	TRBV27	TRBJ2-7	TRBD1
CASSNRDRDNEQFF	TGTGCCAGCAGCAATAGGGACAGGGACAATGAGCAGTTCTTC	many	TRBV2	TRBJ2-1	TRBD1
CASSMMAGLASEQYF	TGTGCCAGTAGTATGATGGCAGGGTTAGCCTCCGAGCAGTACTTC	few	TRBV19	TRBJ2-7	.
CATSPAGTGANIQYF	TGTGCCACCAGCCCGGCCGGGACAGGCGCAAACATTCAGTACTTC	many	TRBV15	TRBJ2-4	TRBD1
CAWSPLRGAGNTEAFF	TGTGCCTGGAGCCCGCTTCGGGGGGCGGGTAACACTGAAGCTTTCTTT	many	TRBV30	TRBJ1-1	.
CASSRTRDASYEQYF	TGTGCCAGTAGTCGGACAAGGGACGCTTCCTACGAGCAGTACTTC	few	TRBV19	TRBJ2-7	.
CSAPPKAGGPLTNYGYTF	TGCAGTGCACCACCTAAGGCAGGGGGCCCGCTTACTAACTATGGCTACACCTTC	few	TRBV20-1	TRBJ1-2	TRBD1
CASSAGQGPFTEAFF	TGTGCCAGCAGCGCCGGACAGGGGCCCTTTACTGAAGCTTTCTTT	many	TRBV9	TRBJ1-1	TRBD1
CASSLRQDPEGYTF	TGTGCCAGCAGTCTGCGACAGGATCCGGAGGGCTACACCTTC	many	TRBV27	TRBJ1-2	.
CASSLEGQREHFEQYF	TGTGCCAGCAGCTTAGAAGGCCAGCGGGAGCATTTCGAGCAGTACTTC	.	TRBV7-6	TRBJ2-7	TRBD2
CASSTRKLSFEDEQYF	TGTGCCAGCAGTACTCGGAAGCTATCCTTCGAGGACGAGCAGTACTTC	many	TRBV11-2	TRBJ2-7	.
CAWSVNHAYRSEAFF	TGTGCCTGGAGTGTAAACCATGCCTATAGGTCTGAAGCTTTCTTT	many	TRBV30	TRBJ1-1	.
CASSWGSSSGLTTEQFF	TGCGCCAGCAGCTGGGGGTCCTCGAGCGGGCTGACGACTGAGCAGTTCTTC	many	TRBV5-1	TRBJ2-1	.
CASTIAGPSYEQYF	TGTGCCAGCACCATAGCGGGTCCCTCCTACGAGCAGTACTTC	.	TRBV7-9	TRBJ2-7	TRBD2
CAWSTWDPGTPLHF	TGTGCCTGGAGTACCTGGGACCCGGGGACACCCCTCCACTTT	.	TRBV30	TRBJ1-6	.
CASSRRVPNTEAFF	TGTGCCAGCAGTCGCAGAGTACCGAACACTGAAGCTTTCTTT	many	TRBV2	TRBJ1-1	.
CASGLVPRADTEAFF	TGTGCTAGTGGTTTGGTACCCAGGGCGGACACTGAAGCTTTCTTT	few	TRBV12-5	TRBJ1-1	.
CASSYSQAGVKSDTQYF	TGTGCCAGCAGTTACTCGCAAGCGGGAGTAAAGTCAGATACGCAGTATTTT	many	TRBV6-5	TRBJ2-3	TRBD2
CASSQEPAGVAGELFF	TGTGCCAGCAGCCAAGAACCAGCGGGAGTCGCCGGGGAGCTGTTTTTT	.	TRBV14	TRBJ2-2	TRBD2
CASSFGRVNTGELFF	TGTGCCAGCAGCTTTGGCAGGGTTAACACCGGGGAGCTGTTTTTT	.	TRBV5-6	TRBJ2-2	.
CAWATQYNSPLHF	TGTGCCTGGGCCACCCAGTATAATTCACCCCTCCACTTT	many	TRBV30	TRBJ1-6	.
CASSAMGGYTDTQYF	TGTGCCAGCAGCGCTATGGGGGGCTACACAGATACGCAGTATTTT	few	TRBV9	TRBJ2-3	.
CASSRTSGGDGQFF	TGTGCCAGCAGCCGGACTAGCGGGGGGGATGGGCAGTTCTTC	many	TRBV11-2	TRBJ2-1	TRBD2
CASRRNRGATGELFF	TGTGCCAGCAGGCGGAACAGGGGCGCTACCGGGGAGCTGTTTTTT	many	TRBV11-2	TRBJ2-2	TRBD1
CASSVSTDTQYF	TGTGCCAGCAGCGTGAGCACAGATACGCAGTATTTT	many	TRBV5-1	TRBJ2-3	.